This TCR beta chain originates from a study of T cell responses to AZD1222 COVID-19 vaccine. V lost 1 base to trimming and J lost 6 bases, with 14 bases between them. The CDR3 is 15 amino acids. CDR1 and CDR2 (germline): SGHVS, FNYEAQ. This clone was counted once. Its antigen is still unknown. Profiling relied on immunoSEQ multiplex PCR, and the TCRdb table lists in-frame clones only, not all of them. Of approximately 100,000 clones in the sample, roughly 90% are singletons; the top ten hold 1.2%. Findings and limits, study-wide: Sampled repertoires all dated from after the peak T cell response.

This chain joins TRBV7-6 and TRBJ2-3, with D possibly being TRBD2 (6 bases). Sequenced here: peripheral blood, sampled on day 0 of AZD1222 vaccination. This receptor was taken from an adult in good health. In nucleotides, the CDR3 is TGTGCCAGCAGCTTAGGACTAGAGAGGGTGGATACGCAGTATTTT. Translating gives CASSLGLERVDTQYF.